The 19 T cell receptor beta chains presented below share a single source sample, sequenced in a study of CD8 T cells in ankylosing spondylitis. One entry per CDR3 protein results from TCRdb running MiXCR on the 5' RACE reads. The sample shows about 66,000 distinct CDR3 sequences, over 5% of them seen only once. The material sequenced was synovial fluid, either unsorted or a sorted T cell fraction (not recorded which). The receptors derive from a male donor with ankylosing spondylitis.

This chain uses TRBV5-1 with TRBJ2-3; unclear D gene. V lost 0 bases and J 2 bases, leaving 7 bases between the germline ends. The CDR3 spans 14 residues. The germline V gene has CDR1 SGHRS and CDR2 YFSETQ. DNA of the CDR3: TGCGCCAGCAGCTTGGCTCCGGCCACAGATACGCAGTATTTT. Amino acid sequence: CASSLAPATDTQYF.

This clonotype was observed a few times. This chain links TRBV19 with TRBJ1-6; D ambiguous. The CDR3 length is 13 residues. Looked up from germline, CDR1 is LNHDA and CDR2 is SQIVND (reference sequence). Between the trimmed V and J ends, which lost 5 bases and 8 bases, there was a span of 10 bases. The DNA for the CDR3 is TGTGCCAGTAGTGGAGCCGAGGATTCACCCCTCCACTTT. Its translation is CASSGAEDSPLHF.

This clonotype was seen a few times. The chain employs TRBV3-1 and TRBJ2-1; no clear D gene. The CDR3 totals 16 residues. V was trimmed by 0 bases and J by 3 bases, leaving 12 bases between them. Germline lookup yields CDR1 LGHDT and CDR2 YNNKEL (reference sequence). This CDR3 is CASSQDWGPFYNEQFF. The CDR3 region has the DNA TGTGCCAGCAGCCAAGATTGGGGTCCGTTCTACAATGAGCAGTTCTTC.

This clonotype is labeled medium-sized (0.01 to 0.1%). CDR3 residues: CASGAWQTGELFF. DNA for the CDR3: TGTGCCAGCGGAGCATGGCAGACCGGGGAGCTGTTTTTT. The chain combines TRBV2 with TRBJ2-2; D unclear. The germline V gene has CDR1 SNHLY and CDR2 FYNNEI. This CDR3 has 13 amino acids. V was clipped by 8 bases and J by 5 bases, with 12 bases between them.

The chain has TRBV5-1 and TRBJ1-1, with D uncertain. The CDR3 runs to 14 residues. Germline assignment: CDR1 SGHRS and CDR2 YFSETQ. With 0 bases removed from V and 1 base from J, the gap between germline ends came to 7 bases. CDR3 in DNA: TGCGCCAGCAGCTTGGAGCGGGGGAACACTGAAGCTTTCTTT. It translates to CASSLERGNTEAFF.

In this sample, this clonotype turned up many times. DNA for the CDR3: TGTGCCAGCAGCTTGCGGGGTACCCGACAGTTGAACACTGAAGCTTTCTTT. This encodes CASSLRGTRQLNTEAFF. V usage is TRBV7-8 and J usage is TRBJ1-1; D perhaps matches TRBD1 (5 bases). Germline V gives CDR1 SGHVS, CDR2 FQNEAQ. V gave up 3 bases and J gave up 0 bases, with 17 bases separating them. CDR3 length: 17 amino acids.

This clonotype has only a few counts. Here the CDR3 reads CASRQISGDLYNEQFF. Here the CDR3 DNA reads TGTGCCAGCAGGCAAATAAGCGGAGACCTTTACAATGAGCAGTTCTTC. This chain uses TRBV28 with TRBJ2-1; a weak D match, TRBD2 (5 bases). The CDR3 length is 16 residues. With 6 bases removed from V and 4 bases from J, the gap between germline ends came to 19 bases. From germline, CDR1 is MDHEN and CDR2 SYDVKM.

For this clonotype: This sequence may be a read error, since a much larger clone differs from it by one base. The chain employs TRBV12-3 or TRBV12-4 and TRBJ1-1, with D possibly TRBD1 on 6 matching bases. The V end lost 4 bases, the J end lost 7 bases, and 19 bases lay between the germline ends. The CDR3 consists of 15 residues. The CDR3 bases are TGTGCCAGCAGTTCGGAAAACGGACAGTGGAATGAAGCTTTCTTT. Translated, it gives CASSSENGQWNEAFF.

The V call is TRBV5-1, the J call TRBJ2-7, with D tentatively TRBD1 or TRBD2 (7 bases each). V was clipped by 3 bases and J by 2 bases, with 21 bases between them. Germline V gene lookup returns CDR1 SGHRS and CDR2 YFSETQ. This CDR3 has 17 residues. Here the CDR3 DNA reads TGCGCCAGCAGCTACCAGGGGGGGACTGCGGGGGCCTACGAGCAGTACTTC. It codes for CASSYQGGTAGAYEQYF.

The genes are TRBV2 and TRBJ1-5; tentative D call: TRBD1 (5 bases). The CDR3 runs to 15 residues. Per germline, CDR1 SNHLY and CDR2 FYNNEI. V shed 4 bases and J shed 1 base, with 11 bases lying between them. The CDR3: CASSAGRVSNQPQHF. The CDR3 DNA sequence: TGTGCCAGCAGTGCGGGCAGGGTGAGCAATCAGCCCCAGCATTTT.

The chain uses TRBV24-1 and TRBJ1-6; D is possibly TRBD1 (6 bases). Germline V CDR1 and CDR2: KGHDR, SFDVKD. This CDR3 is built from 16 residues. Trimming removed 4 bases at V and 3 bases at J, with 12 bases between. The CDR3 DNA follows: TGTGCCACCAGTGACCTCGGGGGCTACTATAATTCACCCCTCCACTTT. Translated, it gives CATSDLGGYYNSPLHF.

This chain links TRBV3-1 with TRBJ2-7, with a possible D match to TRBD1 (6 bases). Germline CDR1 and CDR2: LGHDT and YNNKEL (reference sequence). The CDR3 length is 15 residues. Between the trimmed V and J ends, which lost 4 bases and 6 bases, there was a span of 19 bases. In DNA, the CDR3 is TGTGCCAGCAGCCGGTTCTGGACAGACCTCGGCGAGCAGTACTTC. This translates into CASSRFWTDLGEQYF.

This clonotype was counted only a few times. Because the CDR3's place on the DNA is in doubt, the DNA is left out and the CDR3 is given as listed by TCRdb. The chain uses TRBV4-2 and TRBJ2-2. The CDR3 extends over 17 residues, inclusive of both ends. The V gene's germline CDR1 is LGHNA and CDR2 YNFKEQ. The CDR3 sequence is CASSTQPSESAGELFFF.

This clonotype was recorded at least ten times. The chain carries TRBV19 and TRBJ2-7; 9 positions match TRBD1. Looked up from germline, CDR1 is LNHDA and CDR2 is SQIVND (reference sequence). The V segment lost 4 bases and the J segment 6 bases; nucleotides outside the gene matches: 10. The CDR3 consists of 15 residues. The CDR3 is CASSTDRGYGLEQYF. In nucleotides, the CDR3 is TGTGCCAGTAGTACGGACAGGGGTTACGGCCTCGAGCAGTACTTC.

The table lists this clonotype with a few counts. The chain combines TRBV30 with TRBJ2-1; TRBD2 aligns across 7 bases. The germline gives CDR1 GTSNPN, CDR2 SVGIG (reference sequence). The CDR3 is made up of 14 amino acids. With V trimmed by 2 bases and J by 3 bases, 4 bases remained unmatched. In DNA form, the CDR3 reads TGTGCCTGGAGTATTGGCGGGAGCTACAATGAGCAGTTCTTC. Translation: CAWSIGGSYNEQFF.

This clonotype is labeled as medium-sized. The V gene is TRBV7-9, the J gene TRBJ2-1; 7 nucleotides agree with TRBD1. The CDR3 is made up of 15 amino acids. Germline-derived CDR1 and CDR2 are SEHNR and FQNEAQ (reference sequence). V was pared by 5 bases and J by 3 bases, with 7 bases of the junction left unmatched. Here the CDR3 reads CASSLNRGSYNEQFF. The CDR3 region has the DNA TGTGCCAGCAGCCTGAACAGGGGTAGCTACAATGAGCAGTTCTTC. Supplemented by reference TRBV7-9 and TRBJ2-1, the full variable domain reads DTGVSQNPRHKITKRGQNVTFRCDPISEHNRLYWYRQTLGQGPEFLTYFQNEAQLEKSRLLSDRFSAERPKGSFSTLEIQRTEQGDSAMYLCASSLNRGSYNEQFFGPGTRLTVL.

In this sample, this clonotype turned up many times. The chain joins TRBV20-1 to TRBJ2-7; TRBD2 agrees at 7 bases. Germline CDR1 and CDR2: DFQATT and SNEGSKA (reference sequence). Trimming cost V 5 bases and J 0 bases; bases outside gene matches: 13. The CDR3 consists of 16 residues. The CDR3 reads CSAPWGRAGISYEQYF. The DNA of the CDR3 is TGCAGTGCTCCCTGGGGTCGAGCGGGAATCTCCTACGAGCAGTACTTC.

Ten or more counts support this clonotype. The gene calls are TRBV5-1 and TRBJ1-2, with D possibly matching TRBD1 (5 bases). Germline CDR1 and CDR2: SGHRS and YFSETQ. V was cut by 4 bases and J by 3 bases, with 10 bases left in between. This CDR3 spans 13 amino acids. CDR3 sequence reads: CASSPTGDYGYTF. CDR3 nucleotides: TGCGCCAGCAGCCCTACAGGAGACTATGGCTACACCTTC. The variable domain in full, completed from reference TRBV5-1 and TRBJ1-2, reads KAGVTQTPRYLIKTRGQQVTLSCSPISGHRSVSWYQQTPGQGLQFLFEYFSETQRNKGNFPGRFSGRQFSNSRSEMNVSTLELGDSALYLCASSPTGDYGYTFGSGTRLTVV.

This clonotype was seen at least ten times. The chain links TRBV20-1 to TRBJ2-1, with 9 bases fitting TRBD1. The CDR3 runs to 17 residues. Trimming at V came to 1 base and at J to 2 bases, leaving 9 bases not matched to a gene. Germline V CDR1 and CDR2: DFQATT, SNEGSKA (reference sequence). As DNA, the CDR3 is TGCAGTGCTAGAGTCCCGGGACAGGGTCTGGCCTACAATGAGCAGTTCTTC. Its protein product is CSARVPGQGLAYNEQFF.